The 32 T cell receptor beta chains presented below share a single source sample, sequenced in a study of glioma-infiltrating T cells after dendritic cell vaccination. Assay used: immunoSEQ multiplex PCR; TCRdb lists only in-frame clones, some missing. The sample has 85,000 to 110,000 clones; roughly 76% are singletons. The sample was blood, taken before dendritic cell vaccination. The receptors stem from a human donor with glioblastoma.

V usage is TRBV5-4 and J usage is TRBJ2-1, with 9 bases fitting TRBD2. Germline-derived CDR1 and CDR2 are SGHNT and YYREEE (reference sequence). Losses at the gene ends were 4 bases for V and 5 bases for J; bases not matched to a gene: 7. The CDR3 is made up of 15 amino acids. This CDR3 reads CASSAQRGDDNEQFF. The DNA for the CDR3 is TGTGCCAGCAGCGCGCAGCGGGGGGACGACAATGAGCAGTTCTTC.

This clone was counted between two and nine times. V and J are TRBV19 and TRBJ1-3; D is unclear. V was clipped by 3 bases and J by 0 bases, with 9 bases between them. The CDR3 contains 15 residues. From germline, CDR1 is LNHDA and CDR2 SQIVND (reference sequence). The CDR3 protein is CASSIWQVSGNTIYF. The DNA for the CDR3 is TGTGCCAGTAGTATCTGGCAGGTCTCTGGAAACACCATATATTTT.

The chain recombines TRBV10-1 with TRBJ2-1, with TRBD1 matching over 9 bases. The CDR3 totals 15 residues. Unmatched junction bases numbered 6, after V lost 4 bases and J lost 5 bases. Germline assignment: CDR1 WNHNN and CDR2 SYGVQD (reference sequence). CDR3 residues: CASSAGTGFHNEQFF. The CDR3 bases are TGCGCCAGCAGTGCCGGGACAGGGTTCCACAATGAGCAGTTCTTC.

The V gene is TRBV27, the J gene TRBJ1-1, with a possible D match to TRBD1 (6 bases). Germline values: CDR1 MNHEY, CDR2 SMNVEV (reference sequence). V shed 6 bases and J shed 3 bases, with 14 bases lying between them. This CDR3 region has 14 residues. In nucleotides, the CDR3 is TGTGCCAGCAGGCCACAGGGTGAGGACACTGAAGCTTTCTTT. As protein: CASRPQGEDTEAFF.

J is TRBJ1-2 and V is TRBV11-2; 8 nucleotides align to TRBD1. Germline V gives CDR1 SGHAT, CDR2 FQNNGV. The CDR3 is 15 residues long. V shed 3 bases and J 4 bases; nucleotides not matched to a gene: 7. CDR3 region: CASSFGTGGPYGYTF. In DNA, the CDR3 is TGTGCCAGCAGCTTTGGGACAGGAGGGCCCTATGGCTACACCTTC.

This clone has only a few counts. This chain uses TRBV4-1 with TRBJ2-2; D is possibly TRBD2 (6 bases). The CDR3 length is 17 residues. Germline CDR1 is MGHRA and CDR2 is YSYEKL. V was trimmed by 4 bases and J by 7 bases, leaving 22 bases between them. The CDR3 protein is CASSLLPGPGGDGELFF. The DNA for the CDR3 is TGCGCCAGCAGCCTTTTACCGGGACCCGGAGGGGACGGGGAGCTGTTTTTT.

The chain is built from TRBV7-9 and TRBJ1-1; no clear D. The ends were cut back, 5 bases at V and 0 bases at J, with 10 bases in the middle. The CDR3 runs to 14 residues. CDR1 and CDR2 (germline): SEHNR, FQNEAQ (reference sequence). The CDR3 DNA reads TGTGCCAGCAGCCACCGTCAGATGAACACTGAAGCTTTCTTT. It codes for CASSHRQMNTEAFF.

The chain is built from TRBV6-5 and TRBJ1-3; 8 nucleotides agree with TRBD1. V shed 7 bases, J shed 0 bases, and the junction held 5 bases outside the gene matches. The CDR3 consists of 15 residues. Germline CDR1 is MNHEY and CDR2 is SVGAGI. Here the CDR3 reads CASTRDRSSGNTIYF. DNA of the CDR3: TGTGCCAGCACCAGGGACAGGAGCTCTGGAAACACCATATATTTT.

V is TRBV6-1 and J is TRBJ2-5, with 8 bases matching TRBD1. CDR3 size: 15 residues. Germline V gene sequence: CDR1 MNHNS, CDR2 SASEGT. V was clipped by 5 bases and J by 4 bases; unmatched bases: 9. CDR3 DNA: TGTGCCAGCAGTCTGGCAGGGGGCGCAGGAGAGACCCAGTACTTC. This gives the protein CASSLAGGAGETQYF.

The V gene is TRBV4-1, the J gene TRBJ1-2; tentative D call: TRBD1 (5 bases). Germline values: CDR1 MGHRA, CDR2 YSYEKL. V lost 4 bases to trimming and J lost 2 bases, with 14 bases between them. There are 15 residues in the CDR3. CDR3 amino acids: CASSRQTTDNYGYTF. For the CDR3, the DNA is TGCGCCAGCAGCCGGCAAACGACAGACAACTATGGCTACACCTTC.

The CDR3 DNA follows: TGTGCCAGCAGCTCCCAGAAGTCCCTCCAGCCCCAGCATTTT. Encoded protein: CASSSQKSLQPQHF. The chain links TRBV7-2 to TRBJ1-5; no definite D call. Trimming removed 4 bases from V and 7 bases from J, with 14 bases in between. This CDR3 region has 14 residues. CDR1 and CDR2 (germline): SGHTA, FQGNSA.

There are a few counts of this clone. The V call is TRBV11-3, the J call TRBJ1-1, with D perhaps TRBD1 (5 bases). Germline V gene lookup returns CDR1 SGHNT and CDR2 YENEEA. V was trimmed by 4 bases and J by 1 base, leaving 19 bases between them. This CDR3 has 17 amino acids. The CDR3 protein is CASSSSAIGQQNTEAFF. The CDR3 bases are TGTGCCAGCAGCTCCTCGGCCATTGGACAACAGAACACTGAAGCTTTCTTT.

J is TRBJ1-2 and V is TRBV6-5; TRBD1 matches 10 bases. V dropped 6 bases and J dropped 7; count of bases not matched to a gene: 2. From germline, CDR1 is MNHEY and CDR2 SVGAGI. The CDR3 runs to 12 residues. In DNA form, the CDR3 reads TGTGCCAGCAGACGGGACAGGGGTGGCTACACCTTC. This encodes CASRRDRGGYTF.

The CDR3 loop reads CASSPSGEIYNEQFF. In nucleotides, the CDR3 is TGTGCCAGCAGTCCGAGCGGGGAGATCTACAATGAGCAGTTCTTC. V usage is TRBV6-1 and J usage is TRBJ2-1; 7 bases align to TRBD2. J lost 3 bases, V lost 5 bases, and 7 bases had no gene match. This CDR3 comprises 15 residues. The germline gives CDR1 MNHNS, CDR2 SASEGT.

The rearrangement joins TRBV18 to TRBJ2-5, with a possible D match to TRBD1 (5 bases). The CDR3 has 14 amino acids. Trimming removed 3 bases from V and 1 base from J, with 9 bases in between. CDR1 and CDR2 (germline): KGHSH, LQKENI. The CDR3 DNA is TGTGCCAGCTCACCGACGCAGGGCCAAGAGACCCAGTACTTC. Translation: CASSPTQGQETQYF.

This chain's CDR3 is CAWIPYDGGRANEKLFF. The DNA of the CDR3 is TGTGCCTGGATCCCTTACGACGGGGGGCGAGCTAATGAAAAACTGTTTTTT. This sequence joins TRBV30 and TRBJ1-4, with a possible D match to TRBD1 (6 bases). Germline CDR1 and CDR2: GTSNPN and SVGIG (reference sequence). Trimming stripped 4 bases from V and 3 bases from J, with 21 bases between. This CDR3 has 17 amino acids.

This chain connects TRBV13 to TRBJ2-7, with TRBD1 matching 7 bases. The V gene end was trimmed by 6 bases and the J gene end by 0 bases; junction bases not matched to a gene: 11. The CDR3 loop spans 16 amino acids. The germline V gene has CDR1 PRHDT and CDR2 FYEKMQ (reference sequence). This CDR3 is CASSEAATGFSYEQYF. The CDR3 DNA reads as TGTGCCAGCAGTGAAGCTGCGACAGGGTTCTCCTACGAGCAGTACTTC.

This clone has just a few counts. The chain combines TRBV9 with TRBJ1-3; no firm D call. Trimming took off 4 bases at V and 0 bases at J, with 11 bases between the two ends. CDR3 length: 15 residues. Germline loops: CDR1 SGDLS, CDR2 YYNGEE. CDR3 DNA: TGTGCCAGCAGCCGAGAGAGAAACTCTGGAAACACCATATATTTT. Translating it yields CASSRERNSGNTIYF.

Concerning this clone itself: Other DNA sequences in the sample encode the same CDR3. V usage is TRBV5-1 and J usage is TRBJ1-6; D unresolved. Trimming pared 0 bases from V and 5 bases from J, leaving 9 bases between. This CDR3 contains 15 residues. CDR1 and CDR2 (germline): SGHRS, YFSETQ. In DNA form, the CDR3 reads TGCGCCAGCAGCTTGGATTCCGGAGATAATTCACCCCTCCACTTT. This sequence encodes CASSLDSGDNSPLHF.

This chain connects TRBV2 to TRBJ2-4, with 9 bases matching TRBD1. After removal of 6 bases from V and 9 bases from J, the junction contained 3 bases not matched to a gene. Germline CDR1 SNHLY, CDR2 FYNNEI. The CDR3 is made up of 12 amino acids. The CDR3 is CASRATGGIQYF. The DNA for the CDR3 is TGTGCCAGCAGGGCGACAGGGGGCATTCAGTACTTC.

V gene TRBV5-1 combines with J gene TRBJ2-2; TRBD1 aligns across 9 bases. The CDR3 loop spans 16 amino acids. Trimming removed 1 base from V and 4 bases from J; junction bases left unmatched: 5. Germline V gene data show CDR1 as SGHRS and CDR2 as YFSETQ. CDR3 DNA: TGCGCCAGCAGCTTGAGGGGACAGGGTGTCACCGGGGAGCTGTTTTTT. Translating it yields CASSLRGQGVTGELFF.

In its sample, this clone was seen a few times. DNA for the CDR3: TGTGCCAGCAGCCAGAGGACAGGTCAAGAGACCCAGTACTTC. Amino acids: CASSQRTGQETQYF. The V gene is TRBV5-4, the J gene TRBJ2-5; 7 nucleotides line up with TRBD1. Germline trimming cut 4 bases from V and 2 bases from J; bases unmatched to any gene: 5. The CDR3 has 14 residues. Germline loops: CDR1 SGHNT, CDR2 YYREEE (reference sequence). The full variable domain, rest sourced from reference TRBV5-4 and TRBJ2-5, is ETGVTQSPTHLIKTRGQQVTLRCSSQSGHNTVSWYQQALGQGPQFIFQYYREEENGRGNFPPRFSGLQFPNYSSELNVNALELDDSALYLCASSQRTGQETQYFGPGTRLLVL.

J is TRBJ1-2 and V is TRBV4-3; D call uncertain. The germline V and J ends were trimmed by 4 bases and 3 bases, with 12 bases remaining between them. CDR3 length: 14 residues. The germline V gene encodes CDR1 LGHNA and CDR2 YSLEER. For the CDR3, the DNA is TGCGCCAGCAGCCCCAATTCCCGGGACTATGGCTACACCTTC. As protein: CASSPNSRDYGYTF.

This chain uses TRBV6-1 with TRBJ1-2; tentative D call: TRBD1 (6 bases). CDR3 size: 11 residues. CDR1 and CDR2 from the germline V gene are MNHNS and SASEGT. Trimming removed 6 bases at V and 7 bases at J, with 9 bases between. The CDR3 region has the DNA TGTGCCAGCAGCACAGGGTTTGGCTACACCTTC. Protein product: CASSTGFGYTF.

The chain has TRBV19 and TRBJ1-2; perhaps TRBD1 as D (6 bases). CDR1 LNHDA and CDR2 SQIVND come from the germline V gene (reference sequence). The CDR3 consists of 15 residues. Trimming removed 5 bases from V and 4 bases from J, with 17 bases in between. CDR3 in DNA: TGTGCCAGTAGTTTTACAGCAGGGGTAGGCTATGGCTACACCTTC. This encodes CASSFTAGVGYGYTF.

The chain is built from TRBV7-9 and TRBJ2-7, with TRBD2 matching 9 bases. Trimming took 6 bases from V and 0 from J; bases not matched to a gene: 6. The CDR3 runs to 15 residues. Looked up from germline, CDR1 is SEHNR and CDR2 is FQNEAQ (reference sequence). CDR3 coding DNA: TGTGCCAGCAGTTCCAGCGGGGGGTCCTCCTACGAGCAGTACTTC. Protein: CASSSSGGSSYEQYF.

The CDR3 nucleotides read TGTGCCATCATGGGGGGGGAGCCAGATACGCAGTATTTT. This sequence encodes CAIMGGEPDTQYF. This rearrangement joins TRBV10-3 to TRBJ2-3; the match to TRBD2 covers 7 bases. V dropped 7 bases and J dropped 4; count of bases not matched to a gene: 5. Germline V gene sequence: CDR1 ENHRY, CDR2 SYGVKD. The CDR3 covers 13 residues.

The chain combines TRBV4-3 with TRBJ1-2; maybe TRBD1 (6 bases). CDR1 and CDR2 from the germline V gene are LGHNA and YSLEER. The V gene lost 1 base and the J gene lost 7 bases, with 16 bases spanning the gap. This CDR3 has 15 residues. CDR3 in DNA: TGCGCCAGCAGCCAAGTTGACAGGATTCTGTCTGGCTACACCTTC. Translated, it gives CASSQVDRILSGYTF.

The genes are TRBV5-1 and TRBJ2-3, with TRBD2 matching over 7 bases. The ends lost 4 bases at V and 1 base at J; junction bases unmatched: 6. Germline V gives CDR1 SGHRS, CDR2 YFSETQ. CDR3 length: 15 amino acids. The CDR3 coding sequence is TGCGCCAGCAGCCCGGATGGGGGGGGCACAGATACGCAGTATTTT. As protein: CASSPDGGGTDTQYF.

The chain's CDR3 is CASRRASGYEQYF. Here the CDR3 DNA reads TGTGCCAGCAGGCGGGCTAGCGGCTACGAGCAGTACTTC. The gene calls are TRBV6-1 and TRBJ2-7, with 7 nucleotides matching TRBD2. This CDR3 has 13 amino acids. J lost 3 bases, V lost 6 bases, and 5 bases had no gene match. From germline, CDR1 is MNHNS and CDR2 SASEGT.

This clone was detected only once. The rearrangement joins TRBV27 to TRBJ2-7, with 7 bases aligning to TRBD1. The trim removed 1 base at V and 4 bases at J, leaving 4 bases unmatched. CDR1 and CDR2 from the germline V gene are MNHEY and SMNVEV (reference sequence). The CDR3 has 14 residues. The CDR3 loop reads CASSLLQGWYEQYF. DNA for the CDR3: TGTGCCAGCAGTTTATTACAGGGGTGGTACGAGCAGTACTTC.

This chain joins TRBV7-2 and TRBJ2-2; D is unresolved. Germline assignment: CDR1 SGHTA and CDR2 FQGNSA. The germline V and J ends were trimmed by 1 base and 4 bases, with 7 bases remaining between them. The CDR3 sequence is 14 residues long. The CDR3 nucleotides read TGTGCCAGCAGCTTAGATCTGGCCACCGGGGAGCTGTTTTTT. This encodes CASSLDLATGELFF. Based on the CDR3 plus reference TRBV7-2 and TRBJ2-2, the full variable domain is GAGVSQSPSNKVTEKGKDVELRCDPISGHTALYWYRQSLGQGLEFLIYFQGNSAPDKSGLPSDRFSAERTGGSVSTLTIQRTQQEDSAVYLCASSLDLATGELFFGEGSRLTVL.